Presented here are 16 T cell receptor beta chains from one specimen sequenced in a study of blood T cell repertoires in COVID-19. Repertoires were generated with immunoSEQ multiplex PCR, while TCRdb's copy carries only in-frame clones and drops some. The sample holds under 300,000 clones, about 90% seen once. Material: PBMCs or T cells enriched from blood (not recorded which). The receptors were sampled from a woman under 30 who had recovered from COVID-19.

In this sample, this clone turned up a few times. The chain is built from TRBV18 and TRBJ2-1; perhaps TRBD2 as D (5 bases). Germline V CDR1 and CDR2: KGHSH, LQKENI. This CDR3 spans 14 amino acids. V gave up 1 base and J gave up 7 bases, with 11 bases separating them. The CDR3, as DNA: TGTGCCAGCTCACCACGGGAGCAAACGAATGAGCAGTTCTTC. Protein sequence: CASSPREQTNEQFF.

This chain uses TRBV2 with TRBJ2-5; 11 bases are shared with TRBD2. V trimming: 3 bases; J trimming: 5 bases; junction bases outside the gene matches: 5. Germline CDR1 is SNHLY and CDR2 is FYNNEI. CDR3 length equals 15 residues. In DNA, the CDR3 is TGTGCCAGCAGTGAGACTAGCGGGATAGGGGAGACCCAGTACTTC. This translates into CASSETSGIGETQYF.

The chain carries TRBV6-2 or TRBV6-3 and TRBJ1-1, with a tentative D call TRBD1 (5 bases). The CDR3 consists of 14 residues. V was trimmed by 6 bases and J by 3 bases, leaving 14 bases between them. CDR1 is MNHEY, CDR2 SVGEGT, per germline. CDR3 DNA: TGTGCCAGCAGCGGACAATTCGTATACACTGAAGCTTTCTTT. It specifies CASSGQFVYTEAFF.

The chain uses TRBV6-6 and TRBJ1-1; D unresolved. This CDR3 is built from 14 residues. V shed 3 bases and J shed 3 bases, with 11 bases lying between them. Germline V gene sequence: CDR1 MNHNY, CDR2 SVGAGI (reference sequence). DNA of the CDR3: TGTGCCAGCAGTTATACGCCCGGGGACACTGAAGCTTTCTTT. This encodes CASSYTPGDTEAFF.

The chain carries TRBV5-1 and TRBJ1-1; D might be TRBD1 (5 bases). The CDR3 is 13 residues long. V shed 5 bases and J shed 2 bases, with 10 bases lying between them. Per the germline V gene, CDR1 is SGHRS and CDR2 is YFSETQ. Here the CDR3 reads CASRLTDNTEAFF. The CDR3 DNA reads as TGCGCCAGCAGGTTGACAGATAACACTGAAGCTTTCTTT.

The V and J genes are TRBV7-9 and TRBJ1-6, with TRBD1 as a possible D gene (5 bases). CDR3 length: 14 residues. Between the trimmed V and J ends, which lost 2 bases and 9 bases, there was a span of 11 bases. The V gene's germline CDR1 is SEHNR and CDR2 FQNEAQ (reference sequence). The DNA of the CDR3 is TGTGCCAGCAGCTTATCTGGACACCCTTCACCCCTCCACTTT. Translating gives CASSLSGHPSPLHF.

The chain joins TRBV5-1 to TRBJ2-1, with TRBD2 matching 9 bases. Germline V gives CDR1 SGHRS, CDR2 YFSETQ. CDR3 length: 16 residues. Trimming cost V 0 bases and J 5 bases; bases outside gene matches: 6. The CDR3 DNA sequence: TGCGCCAGCAGCTTGGGAGTAGCGGGGGTTAACAATGAGCAGTTCTTC. Residues: CASSLGVAGVNNEQFF. Full variable domain (remainder filled in from reference TRBV5-1 and TRBJ2-1): KAGVTQTPRYLIKTRGQQVTLSCSPISGHRSVSWYQQTPGQGLQFLFEYFSETQRNKGNFPGRFSGRQFSNSRSEMNVSTLELGDSALYLCASSLGVAGVNNEQFFGPGTRLTVL.

The J gene is TRBJ2-7, the V gene TRBV6-5; TRBD2 aligns across 11 bases. The CDR3 sequence is 15 residues long. The ends lost 6 bases at V and 2 bases at J; junction bases unmatched: 6. Germline lookup yields CDR1 MNHEY and CDR2 SVGAGI. DNA for the CDR3: TGTGCCAGCAGACCGGGACTAGCGGAAACCTACGAGCAGTACTTC. Amino acids: CASRPGLAETYEQYF.

The chain carries TRBV10-3 and TRBJ1-1; TRBD1 matches at 7 bases. The CDR3 is 13 amino acids. Germline trimming cut 4 bases from V and 4 bases from J; bases unmatched to any gene: 3. The germline CDR1 and CDR2 sequences are ENHRY and SYGVKD. CDR3 in DNA: TGTGCCATCAGTGGGGACAGCCTCACTGAAGCTTTCTTT. It is translated as CAISGDSLTEAFF.

The genes are TRBV27 and TRBJ1-1, with 8 bases identical to TRBD1. In germline, CDR1 is MNHEY, CDR2 SMNVEV (reference sequence). This CDR3 has 14 residues. V gave up 6 bases and J gave up 1 base; unmatched junction bases: 4. In DNA, the CDR3 is TGTGCCAGCAGGATGACAGGGGCGAACACTGAAGCTTTCTTT. This translates into CASRMTGANTEAFF.

V usage is TRBV15 and J usage is TRBJ2-7; 7 bases agree with TRBD2. The CDR3 is 16 amino acids. The germline V gene encodes CDR1 LNHNV and CDR2 YYDKDF (reference sequence). V lost 1 base, J lost 0 bases, and 6 bases stayed unmatched. The chain's CDR3 is CATSRARTSDSYEQYF. CDR3 nucleotide sequence: TGTGCCACCAGCAGAGCCCGGACTAGTGACTCCTACGAGCAGTACTTC.

The V call is TRBV21-1, the J call TRBJ1-4; the table calls TRBD1, which could not be checked here. TRBV21-1 is a known pseudogene. The CDR3 runs 17 residues. The CDR3: CASNHRGAVVSNEKLFF. In nucleotides, the CDR3 is TGTGCCAGCAACCACAGGGGCGCGGTTGTATCTAATGAAAAACTGTTTTTT.

The gene calls are TRBV11-2 and TRBJ2-3; no clear D gene. The CDR3 sequence is 15 residues long. Germline lookup yields CDR1 SGHAT and CDR2 FQNNGV. The ends were cut back, 5 bases at V and 3 bases at J, with 15 bases in the middle. CDR3 loop: CASSALRRRTDTQYF. In nucleotides, the CDR3 is TGTGCCAGCAGCGCCCTGAGGCGGAGAACAGATACGCAGTATTTT. The full variable domain, rest sourced from reference TRBV11-2 and TRBJ2-3, is EAGVAQSPRYKIIEKRQSVAFWCNPISGHATLYWYQQILGQGPKLLIQFQNNGVVDDSQLPKDRFSAERLKGVDSTLKIQPAKLEDSAVYLCASSALRRRTDTQYFGPGTRLTVL.

V is TRBV5-5 and J is TRBJ1-2, with TRBD1 matching 9 bases. The ends lost 0 bases at V and 0 bases at J; junction bases unmatched: 6. CDR1 and CDR2 from the germline V gene are SGHKS and YYEKEE (reference sequence). This CDR3 is built from 17 residues. In nucleotides, the CDR3 is TGTGCCAGCAGCTTGGGCTGGGACAGGGTGACTAACTATGGCTACACCTTC. This gives the protein CASSLGWDRVTNYGYTF.

The chain recombines TRBV4-2 with TRBJ1-3; 10 nucleotides agree with TRBD1. The CDR3 consists of 17 residues. Germline V gene lookup returns CDR1 LGHNA and CDR2 YNFKEQ. Unmatched junction bases numbered 6, after V lost 1 base and J lost 3 bases. The CDR3 region has the DNA TGTGCCAGCAGCCAAGGTGGACAGGGGGTTAGTGGAAACACCATATATTTT. Protein: CASSQGGQGVSGNTIYF.

V usage is TRBV7-6 and J usage is TRBJ1-3; a weak D match, TRBD1 (5 bases). Germline-derived CDR1 and CDR2 are SGHVS and FNYEAQ. V was shortened by 6 bases and J by 0 bases, with 12 bases between the two germline ends. The CDR3 totals 15 residues. CDR3 amino acids: CASRSGYGSGNTIYF. The CDR3 region has the DNA TGTGCCAGCAGATCAGGGTACGGCTCTGGAAACACCATATATTTT.